This T cell receptor (beta chain) appears in the sequencing data of a study of OX40 agonist ivuxolimab in advanced cancers. Study findings and constraints: Mean expanded clone counts were higher in CD8+ than CD4+ T cells. With doses of 0.1-3.0 mg/kg, partial responders showed among the lowest clonal expansion. Also present in some nonresponders was a low level of normalized T-cell clonal expansion.

Peripheral blood came from all dose cohorts at three timepoints. Comment on this clone: The antigen is undetermined.

Germline values: CDR1 LGHNA, CDR2 YNFKEQ. Trimming took 3 bases from V and 6 from J; bases not matched to a gene: 3. There are 13 residues in the CDR3. This table comes from immunoSEQ multiplex PCR, and its TCRdb copy is limited to in-frame clones, with some not included. The table records 25,000 or so clones, 77% of them present only once. The receptor's source is an adult with an advanced solid tumor such as melanoma, head and neck, liver or kidney cancer. The chain links TRBV4-2 to TRBJ1-2; 8 nucleotides line up with TRBD1. The source material was CD4+ or CD8+ T cells sorted from blood, sampled in a trial of the OX40 agonist ivuxolimab. CDR3 residues: CASSHGQGDGYTF. CDR3 coding DNA: TGTGCCAGCAGCCACGGACAGGGAGATGGCTACACCTTC.